Sequencing of this T cell receptor (beta chain) was carried out in a study of blood T cell repertoires in COVID-19. Study context: The United States, Italy and Spain provided the acute and convalescent COVID-19 samples. Nucleic acid was either cDNA or gDNA, and it came from T cells, B-cell-depleted T cells, or PBMCs.

This clone was detected a few times. Participant ages covered roughly 18 to 90 years across about two dozen US areas. V shed 4 bases and J shed 0 bases, with 14 bases lying between them. The CDR3 is made up of 15 amino acids. Germline values: CDR1 GTSNPN, CDR2 SVGIG (reference sequence). In the study's own analysis: For nucleated cells, counts were estimated from reference gene primer amplification. Data came from immunoSEQ multiplex PCR; TCRdb stores just in-frame clones and leaves some out. V, J and clone size derive from that table, while D and trimming were established from the DNA sequence. Here the sample spans some 130,000 clones, under 90% being singletons.

This sequence was found in a middle-aged man with acute COVID-19. The sample comprised PBMCs or T cells enriched from blood (not recorded which). The chain carries TRBV30 and TRBJ2-3, with D hard to call. The CDR3, as DNA: TGTGCCTGGACCCGAGTTTCCCTTAGCACAGATACGCAGTATTTT. The encoded protein is CAWTRVSLSTDTQYF.